This T cell receptor (beta chain) came from a study of blood T cells in healthy people across ages. The CDR3 length is 17 residues. CDR1 and CDR2 (germline): SEHNR, FQNEAQ (reference sequence). The V and J ends lost 3 bases and 1 base, in that order; junction bases with no gene match: 11. Combining a sample-barcoded 5' primer with a J-beta primer mix, a second PCR ran for about 6 to 11 cycles. A template-switch adaptor with 12 random nucleotides tagged each cDNA molecule. Using its own MiXCR run on the 5' RACE reads, TCRdb lists one record per CDR3 protein. In the table there are roughly 800,000 distinct CDR3 sequences, more than 45% of which are singletons.

The receptor was derived from a man aged 30 to 45 in good health. The chain uses TRBV7-9 and TRBJ2-5, with 7 positions matching TRBD1. The sample comprised blood. CDR3 sequence: CASSLGQGEGAQETQYF. CDR3 DNA sequence: TGTGCCAGCAGCTTGGGCCAGGGTGAGGGGGCCCAAGAGACCCAGTACTTC.